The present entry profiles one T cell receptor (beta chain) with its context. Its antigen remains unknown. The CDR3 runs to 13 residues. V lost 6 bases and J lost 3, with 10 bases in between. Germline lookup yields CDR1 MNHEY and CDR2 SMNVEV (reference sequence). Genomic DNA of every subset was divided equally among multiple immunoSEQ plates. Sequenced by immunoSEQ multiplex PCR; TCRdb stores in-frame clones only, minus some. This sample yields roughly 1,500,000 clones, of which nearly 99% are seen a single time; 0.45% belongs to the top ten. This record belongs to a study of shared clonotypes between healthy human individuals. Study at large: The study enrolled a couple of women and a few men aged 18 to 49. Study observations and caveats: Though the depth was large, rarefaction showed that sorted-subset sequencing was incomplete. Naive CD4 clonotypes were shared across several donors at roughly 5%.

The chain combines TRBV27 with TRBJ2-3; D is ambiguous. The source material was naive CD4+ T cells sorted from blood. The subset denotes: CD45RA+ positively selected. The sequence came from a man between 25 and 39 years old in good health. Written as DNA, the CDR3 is TGTGCCAGCAGCGATCGAAGGACAGATACGCAGTATTTT. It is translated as CASSDRRTDTQYF.